The entry below gives a single T cell receptor beta chain sequence along with its context. Its cognate antigen is unknown. After removal of 4 bases from V and 5 bases from J, the junction contained 7 bases not matched to a gene. Germline V gene data show CDR1 as LGHNA and CDR2 as YNFKEQ. The CDR3 is made up of 15 amino acids. Sequencing libraries made from TCR beta cDNA carried unique molecular identifiers. The yield from about 1 to 10 million T cells was roughly 500,000 cDNA molecules in total. Each CDR3 protein gets one entry after TCRdb re-called the PCR reads with MiXCR. The sample comprises about 380,000 distinct CDR3 sequences, less than 35% of which are singletons, and roughly 12% rests with the top ten. This sample was included in a study of post-analysis software for immune sequencing data. Study as a whole: The disease courses spanned relapsing-remitting, secondary progressive and progressive-relapsing forms of multiple sclerosis. Study findings and constraints: Controls showed lower frequencies than patients for roughly 5 TRBV segments, and TRBV5-6, TRBV5-1 and TRBV20-1 were among these. Patients with multiple sclerosis recorded significantly lower normalized Chao1 diversity than controls, the study found. Strong co-clustering by F measure was evident for samples that had been prepared in the same batch.

This TCR was sampled from a girl aged 10-17 years with multiple sclerosis. The sample comprised blood. V and J are TRBV4-2 and TRBJ2-5; 10 bases line up with TRBD1. The CDR3 protein is CASSPRDRGVETQYF. CDR3 nucleotides: TGTGCCAGCAGCCCCCGGGACAGGGGAGTGGAGACCCAGTACTTC.